The 9 T cell receptor beta chains listed next were all sequenced from one sample in a study of identical twins. MiXCR was run by TCRdb on the 5' RACE reads, yielding one entry per CDR3 protein. The sample shows hundreds of thousands of distinct CDR3 sequences, approximately 6% of them seen only once. Sequencing used naive T cells sorted from blood. These receptors came from a man between 18 and 35 years old in good health.

The rearrangement joins TRBV6-2 or TRBV6-3 to TRBJ2-1; 8 nucleotides agree with TRBD2. The CDR3 contains 18 residues. With 8 bases clipped from V and 5 bases from J, the junction kept 20 bases outside the gene matches. Germline values: CDR1 MNHEY, CDR2 SVGEGT. CDR3 DNA sequence: TGTGCCAGCGAGACGGGAGGGTTAAAGGGGGACACCCACAATGAGCAGTTCTTC. It translates to CASETGGLKGDTHNEQFF.

Judged by abundance, this clonotype is medium-sized. The chain carries TRBV15 and TRBJ2-7; D perhaps matches TRBD1 (5 bases). With 0 bases removed from V and 5 bases from J, the gap between germline ends came to 17 bases. The V gene's germline CDR1 is LNHNV and CDR2 YYDKDF (reference sequence). The CDR3 totals 16 residues. The CDR3 spells CATSRDPQGIYHEQYF. For the CDR3, the DNA is TGTGCCACCAGCAGAGATCCCCAGGGCATCTACCACGAGCAGTACTTC.

This sequence joins TRBV9 and TRBJ2-1, with TRBD2 identical over 10 bases. With V trimmed by 0 bases and J by 7 bases, 10 bases remained unmatched. The CDR3 extends over 17 amino acids. Germline V lookup: CDR1 SGDLS, CDR2 YYNGEE. The CDR3 protein is CASSVDSAGGLLNEQFF. CDR3 DNA: TGTGCCAGCAGCGTAGATTCAGCGGGAGGGCTTTTGAATGAGCAGTTCTTC. The variable domain in full, completed from reference TRBV9 and TRBJ2-1, reads DSGVTQTPKHLITATGQRVTLRCSPRSGDLSVYWYQQSLDQGLQFLIQYYNGEERAKGNILERFSAQQFPDLHSELNLSSLELGDSALYFCASSVDSAGGLLNEQFFGPGTRLTVL.

This clonotype was detected once. The chain links TRBV6-5 to TRBJ2-5; D call uncertain. Germline CDR1 and CDR2: MNHEY and SVGAGI. V dropped 5 bases and J dropped 5 bases, with 12 bases sitting between them. The CDR3 has 13 amino acids. DNA of the CDR3: TGTGCCAGCAGTATACCTCTTTTGGAGACCCAGTACTTC. The encoded protein is CASSIPLLETQYF.

The chain carries TRBV6-5 and TRBJ1-2; a weak D match, TRBD1 (5 bases). With 0 bases removed from V and 5 bases from J, the gap between germline ends came to 10 bases. This CDR3 region has 14 residues. CDR1 MNHEY and CDR2 SVGAGI come from the germline V gene. CDR3 nucleotides: TGTGCCAGCAGTTACTCAGCAGGGAGGTATGGCTACACCTTC. Encoded protein: CASSYSAGRYGYTF.

This clonotype was seen ten or more times. The chain has TRBV6-1 and TRBJ2-1, with a weak D call TRBD2 (5 bases). Germline V lookup: CDR1 MNHNS, CDR2 SASEGT. The CDR3 runs to 14 residues. Between the trimmed V and J ends, which lost 8 bases and 2 bases, there was a span of 13 bases. The CDR3 loop is CASGPGGPYNEQFF. In nucleotides, the CDR3 is TGTGCCAGCGGCCCAGGAGGTCCCTACAATGAGCAGTTCTTC.

This clonotype was seen ten or more times. V and J are TRBV20-1 and TRBJ2-7; the D is unclear. This CDR3 spans 14 amino acids. V shed 6 bases and J shed 0 bases, with 15 bases lying between them. The germline V gene has CDR1 DFQATT and CDR2 SNEGSKA (reference sequence). The CDR3 DNA is TGCAGTGCCCCCGGGCCGTATAGCTCCTACGAGCAGTACTTC. Translated: CSAPGPYSSYEQYF.

This clonotype was seen a handful of times. This chain joins TRBV20-1 and TRBJ1-1, with 9 bases identical to TRBD1. V trimming: 2 bases; J trimming: 4 bases; junction bases outside the gene matches: 8. The CDR3 extends over 15 amino acids. The V gene's germline CDR1 is DFQATT and CDR2 SNEGSKA (reference sequence). CDR3 region: CSARRLDRGATEAFF. The CDR3 DNA is TGCAGTGCTAGACGACTTGACAGGGGGGCCACTGAAGCTTTCTTT.

This clonotype showed up just a few times. The chain uses TRBV12-5 and TRBJ2-1; D may be TRBD2 (6 bases). The CDR3 loop spans 11 amino acids. V was clipped by 7 bases and J by 9 bases, with 10 bases between them. Germline V gene lookup returns CDR1 LGHNT and CDR2 FRNRAP. The CDR3 DNA follows: TGTGCTAGTGCTGGGGGAGGTGAGCAGTTCTTC. Its protein is CASAGGGEQFF.